One T cell receptor (beta chain) is described in this entry. This entry belongs to a study of PD-L1 blockade in urothelial cancer. Study details: Median blood clonality was about 0.081, with around 83,000 unique TCRs.

The data were produced by immunoSEQ multiplex PCR, yet TCRdb's version contains in-frame clones alone and is incomplete. The sample consists of about 81,000 clones, about 85% of them appearing once. Germline assignment: CDR1 SGDLS and CDR2 YYNGEE. The V gene lost 0 bases and the J gene lost 6 bases, with 8 bases spanning the gap. The CDR3 length is 13 residues. Regarding time point: pretreatment peripheral blood. There were between 1 and 8 samples from each patient, taken pretreatment and on-treatment. Source: PBMCs, taken around atezolizumab (anti-PD-L1) treatment. This receptor was taken from a man aged 40-49 years with urothelial cancer. V and J are TRBV9 and TRBJ2-3; weak D call: TRBD1 (6 bases). This chain's CDR3 is CASSVGGLDTQYF. The CDR3 nucleotides read TGTGCCAGCAGCGTAGGGGGGCTGGATACGCAGTATTTT. Complete variable domain (other parts from reference TRBV9 and TRBJ2-3): DSGVTQTPKHLITATGQRVTLRCSPRSGDLSVYWYQQSLDQGLQFLIQYYNGEERAKGNILERFSAQQFPDLHSELNLSSLELGDSALYFCASSVGGLDTQYFGPGTRLTVL.